These 6 T cell receptor beta chains were all obtained from the same sample, sequenced in a study of CD8+CD57+ T cells in acquired aplastic anemia. TCR beta VDJ and CDR3 profiling used genomic DNA as template. TCRdb itself ran the reads through MiXCR, one entry per CDR3 protein. The data show 300,000 or so distinct CDR3 sequences, 55% to 65% seen once. What was sequenced was sorted CD4+, CD8+, or CD8+CD57+ T cells (not recorded which) from PBMCs. These receptors were collected from a human donor with severe aplastic anemia or a healthy control (not recorded which).

The count of this clonotype is one. The gene calls are TRBV7-3 and TRBJ2-5; D is ambiguous. V shed 4 bases and J shed 7 bases, with 25 bases lying between them. The CDR3 consists of 17 residues. From germline, CDR1 is SGHTA and CDR2 FQGTGA. The CDR3 DNA reads TGTGCCAGCAGCTCCCGTGCCAGCGCCGACTTCGAGAGGACCCAGTACTTC. The encoded protein is CASSSRASADFERTQYF.

Ten or more counts support this clonotype. The J gene is TRBJ2-1, the V gene TRBV7-8; 8 bases agree with TRBD1. Germline values: CDR1 SGHVS, CDR2 FQNEAQ. The CDR3 loop spans 14 amino acids. Trimming took 5 bases from V and 15 from J; bases not matched to a gene: 15. CDR3 loop: CASSRQGTQSLGFF. The CDR3 coding sequence is TGTGCCAGCAGCAGACAGGGGACTCAATCCTTAGGGTTCTTC.

Note on this clonotype: A clone one base away is much larger, so this may be a read error. The genes are TRBV12-5 and TRBJ2-3, with TRBD2 identical over 10 bases. Germline V gene sequence: CDR1 LGHNT, CDR2 FRNRAP. CDR3 length: 16 residues. The CDR3 spells CSSGLVLAGITDTQYF. The CDR3 nucleotides read TGTTCTAGTGGTTTGGTACTAGCGGGGATAACAGATACGCAGTATTTT. Full variable domain (outside the CDR3, taken from reference TRBV12-5 and TRBJ2-3): DARVTQTPRHKVTEMGQEVTMRCQPILGHNTVFWYRQTMMQGLELLAYFRNRAPLDDSGMPKDRFSAEMPDATLATLKIQPSEPRDSAVYFCSSGLVLAGITDTQYFGPGTRLTVL.

At least ten counts were recorded for this clonotype. The chain carries TRBV4-3 and TRBJ2-6; D perhaps matches TRBD2 (5 bases). The V end was cut by 0 bases, the J end by 4 bases, with 13 bases between. The CDR3 extends over 17 amino acids. CDR1 and CDR2 (germline): LGHNA, YSLEER. The CDR3 nucleotides read TGCGCCAGCAGCCAAGATTTAGGAGGCGGCGGGGCCAACGTCCTGACTTTC. Its translation is CASSQDLGGGGANVLTF.

The chain is built from TRBV7-9 and TRBJ2-3; TRBD2 agrees at 9 bases. The V gene end was trimmed by 5 bases and the J gene end by 3 bases; junction bases not matched to a gene: 12. The length of the CDR3 is 17 residues. Germline V gene lookup returns CDR1 SEHNR and CDR2 FQNEAQ (reference sequence). In DNA, the CDR3 is TGTGCCAGCAGCACCGCCCCGCGAGGACTAGCGACAGATACGCAGTATTTT. It yields the protein CASSTAPRGLATDTQYF.

This chain uses TRBV15 with TRBJ2-5; D assignment may be TRBD1 or TRBD2 (5 bases each). The CDR3 is made up of 15 amino acids. V dropped 6 bases and J dropped 1 base, with 15 bases sitting between them. Germline V lookup: CDR1 LNHNV, CDR2 YYDKDF (reference sequence). The CDR3 reads CATSVQSGTQETQYF. CDR3 nucleotides: TGTGCCACCAGTGTCCAATCAGGGACCCAAGAGACCCAGTACTTC.